This T cell receptor (beta chain) was observed in a study of cytomegalovirus exposure and HLA in healthy donors (dated by TCRdb to about 2017). Background for the entire study: An earlier analysis of several hundred of the donors reported roughly 270 Gb of sequence data and around 120 million unique TCR beta sequences from about 200 million T cells. Roughly 300 gigabases of sequencing data and 91 million or so unique TCR sequences made up an early release that covered fewer than 650 HLA-typed donors. Among the roughly 400 genotyped donors, approximately 81% belonged to the genetic ancestry cluster associated with self-reported Caucasian donors. The study was designed to test whether signatures of past pathogen exposure could be identified by cataloging public T cell receptors. The study used immunosequencing to profile the T cell repertoires of several hundred subjects and linked those repertoires to cytomegalovirus serostatus. Along with the approximately 700-subject first cohort, a separate validation cohort of over a hundred different subjects was used. High-throughput TCR immunosequencing, statistical association of individual TCRs with disease status, and machine learning were combined to predict cytomegalovirus infection status. A later analysis re-examined previously published TCR beta repertoires from roughly 650 donors and added high-resolution HLA genotyping to investigate patterns of TCR occurrence. In the later analysis, no new phenotypic data were used to find candidate immune exposures; instead, reliance was placed on TCR beta sequences and their occurrence across donors. To decide whether each TCR beta V gene segment behaved as functional or pseudogenic, an earlier analysis of over 500 of the donors relied on high-throughput TCR beta sequencing. Alongside the repertoire data, information on donor age, sex, ethnicity and CMV serostatus was compiled. In a later genetic analysis, genome-wide SNP genotypes for about 65% of the 666 donors were used, and that subset was treated as a discovery cohort. All discovery cohort repertoires had been generated on a single sequencing platform. HLA typing covered class I and class II loci at four-digit resolution. The number of typed donors differed by locus: about 620-640 for A, B, C, DRB1 and DQB1; roughly 510 for DQA1; about 600 for DPA1; and 400 to 480 for DPB1. Because of strong linkage in the cohort, roughly five DR-DQ haplotypes were treated as single units for association and clustering. On average, roughly 250,000 unique TCR beta nucleotide sequences were sequenced per donor among a few hundred genotyped donors of the cohort, with about 17% of those sequences being non-productive.

The sample holds a few counts of this clone. Its antigen remains unidentified. Base-call qualities are not available, and no considerably larger clone is one nucleotide away. Library generation was performed with the immunoSEQ multiplex PCR assay. For the multiplex PCR, a mixture combining 60 forward primers for TCR Vbeta segments and 13 reverse primers for TCR Jbeta segments was used. A multiplex PCR assay on genomic DNA amplified the CDR3 region of rearranged TCR beta genes. Amplified TCR beta libraries were sequenced as 87-base-pair reads on the Illumina HiSeq System. The original pipeline was this. A later analysis counted approximately 74 million unique TCR beta chains across the 666 repertoires, and some 11 million of these chains were shared by at least two donors. A nearest-neighbor algorithm error-corrected the raw reads and collapsed the reads into unique sequences, merging closely related sequences to remove PCR and sequencing errors. V, D and J gene segments were assigned by aligning CDR3 sequences to IMGT reference sequences. For a sequence to be retained, a match of at least six nucleotides was required to both a V gene segment and a J gene segment. A rearrangement was called productive if the CDR3 had no stop codons and remained in frame with V and J, and every other rearrangement was called non-productive. CDR3 was defined by IMGT convention, running from the second conserved V-encoded cysteine to the conserved J-encoded phenylalanine. The earlier analysis of about 640 of the donors excluded any sequence lacking an unambiguous match to a single V gene segment. In an earlier analysis of approximately 590 of the donors, V segments were called functional above 56.7% productive rearrangements and were called segregating when the between-donor standard deviation exceeded 5%. A statistical classification framework was built for diagnosing cytomegalovirus status from the catalog of TCR beta chain sequences. In a later analysis, TCR nucleotide sequences were compared against IMGT/GENE-DB human TR gene sequences so that V and J genes could be assigned. Using the TCRdist pipeline, a later analysis assigned CDR3 sequences along with most-parsimonious VDJ recombination scenarios. A later analysis defined each TCR beta chain by its CDR3 amino acid sequence plus V-gene family, and excluded reads lacking a unique V-gene family. To address suspected cross-contamination and a sequencing artifact, a later analysis removed around 590 highly shared, low-generation-probability nucleotide sequences. For each public chain, a later analysis derived a clonal expansion index from normalized ranks of inferred template counts within each repertoire. In a later analysis, generation probabilities were computed with a VDJ recombination model fitted to out-of-frame rearrangements, and the resulting probabilities were checked against IGoR. In a later analysis, TCR-TCR, TCR-HLA and TCR-CMV co-occurrence was scored with hypergeometric tests, and a repertoire-size bias correction was applied to TCR pairs. False discovery rates were estimated in a later analysis by permuting HLA or CMV assignments 20 times. In a later analysis, co-occurring TCRs were grouped using DBSCAN, with TCRdist sequence similarity added in when clustering inside HLA-allele-positive subsets. Repertoires with fewer than 30,000 or more than 120,000 public chains were left out of co-occurrence clustering, as were four to six repertoires with anomalous nucleotide sharing. In its TCRdb copy, this immuneACCESS table keeps in-frame sequences only and misses some clones. Where compared with another copy, unresolved V genes explain less than half of these, and the others have no known cause. V and J calls plus clone size are reproduced from that table; the DNA served to infer D and trimming. Present in this sample are more than 150,000 clones, 75% to 90% of which were seen just once. The ten largest account for 0.65% of the sample.

The CDR3 runs 16 amino acids, cysteine and phenylalanine included. Left in the record is the CDR3 DNA by itself, 48 bases read in frame from the first base. Relative to germline, V is missing 0 bases and J is missing 6 bases, with 8 bases of the junction outside any gene match. Per the germline V gene, SGHRS is the CDR1 and YFSETQ is the CDR2. The cohort comprised fewer than 750 healthy bone marrow donors. At the time of sampling, every cohort member was nominally healthy, though immune exposures that went unrecorded were likely present. The donor tested CMV seronegative, placing the donor among the 350 to 400 seronegative members of the cohort. A peripheral blood sample was provided by each donor, and peripheral blood mononuclear cells were used for TCR beta sequencing. Genomic DNA extraction from the blood cell samples was performed with the Qiagen DNeasy Blood Extraction Kit. Broader findings and caveats from the paper: Specific HLA alleles were associated with more than 15,000 TCR beta sequences at a false discovery rate of 0.05 in a later analysis. When HLA alleles, especially DR and DQ, strongly co-occurred, TCR associations were difficult to assign to individual alleles. A cluster of highly shared sequence variants was judged likely to represent a technical artifact of the sequencing pipeline. Most CMV-associated TCR beta chains appeared to be HLA-restricted in a later analysis, and the HLA associations seemed to be driven largely by CMV exposure. In a later analysis, HLA-associated TCR beta chains were found to be more clonally expanded and to have lower generation probabilities than equally common non-associated chains. In vitro tests confirmed that a few of the cytomegalovirus-associated TCR beta chains recognize cytomegalovirus antigens. A further reported finding was that TCR beta sequences accurately predicted the HLA-A and HLA-B alleles for most subjects in the first cohort. According to a later genetic analysis, donors in an Asian-associated ancestry cluster had fewer N-insertions in productive TCRs than the approximately 650-donor mean. In a later analysis, the rate of TCR association differed among HLA loci, with DRB1 alleles having the most associated TCRs and HLA-C alleles having the fewest. A later genetic analysis associated a missense DCLRE1C variant with V-gene and J-gene trimming of TCR beta chains, and an independent cohort replicated the association. In an earlier analysis of 500 to 650 of the donors, most TCR beta V segments appeared in productive rearrangements about 90% or about 30% of the time, broadly matching IMGT annotations. The earlier analysis of about 600 of the donors excluded 15 to 20 rarely observed V segments, including chromosome 9 orphons, because counts were too low. In a later analysis, several top co-occurrence clusters were reported to appear linked to parvovirus B19, influenza, CMV and Epstein-Barr virus. Linkage disequilibrium might explain the correlated functional status among segregating V segments, but an unknown experimental factor could not be ruled out. While some public TCRs were present in many individuals, most TCR sequences turned up only very rarely across donors. It was suggested by the authors that the approach could potentially be generalized to other disease states and immunological phenotypes. Only TCR beta chains were sequenced in this cohort, and the absence of alpha or paired-chain data limited detectable features. The only immune exposure information available for the cohort was CMV serostatus. In the study, 150 to 200 TCR beta chains were listed as associated with cytomegalovirus. Presence/absence analyses assumed roughly uniform sequencing depth across donors, an assumption that may not hold. HLA typing was unavailable for some donors at each locus, so association tests used only the typed subset. Some IMGT-functional V segments, including TRBV6-2 and TRBV6-3, could not be told apart with the 87-base-pair reads, so those segments were excluded. The classifier was reported to diagnose cytomegalovirus status with high specificity and sensitivity in both the original cohort and the validation cohort.

The sample was PBMCs. In this chain, TRBV5-1 is recombined with TRBJ2-2, with 7 middle bases fitting TRBD1. The sequence was obtained from a boy aged 5-17 years in good health and CMV-seronegative. The CDR3 sequence is CASSLVAGGPAGELFF. The bases read TGCGCCAGCAGCTTGGTCGCAGGGGGTCCGGCCGGGGAGCTGTTTTTT.